The 5 T cell receptor beta chains in this list originate from one sample, sequenced in a study of immune heterogeneity within non-small cell lung tumors. It was a multiplex PCR that amplified TCR beta CDR3, with 32 V and 13 J primers. TCRdb passed the multiplex PCR reads through MiXCR, listing each CDR3 protein once. Found here are about 4,700 distinct CDR3 sequences, 20% to 25% of them singletons; the top ten hold roughly 11%. Template came from bulk tumor genomic DNA, at approximately 540 ng per sample. During surgery, each primary tumor gave multiple biopsies spaced as far apart as possible. The study cohort was described as untreated, and its members had newly diagnosed non-small cell lung cancer. They went on to have curative surgery. The specimen was lung tumor tissue. Receptors were obtained from a man aged 60 to 69 with non-small cell lung cancer.

The V call is TRBV4-2, the J call TRBJ2-2, with unresolved D. Trimming removed 4 bases at V and 2 bases at J, with 8 bases between. The CDR3 length is 14 residues. CDR1 and CDR2 from the germline V gene are LGHNA and YNFKEQ. Written as DNA, the CDR3 is TGTGCCAGCAGCCCCACTGAAAACACCGGGGAGCTGTTTTTT. Translated: CASSPTENTGELFF.

With respect to this clonotype: A much larger clone lies one base from this, so it may be a read error. The chain links TRBV27 to TRBJ1-2, with D possibly TRBD1 on 5 matching bases. In germline, CDR1 is MNHEY, CDR2 SMNVEV (reference sequence). The CDR3 consists of 15 residues. CDR3 sequence: CVSSTLGRGNYGYTF. DNA for the CDR3: TGTGTCAGCAGTACCCTGGGACGGGGGAACTATGGCTACACCTTC.

CDR3 bases: TGTGCCAGCAGCTTAGGTGGCGGGAATACGCAGTATTTT. As protein: CASSLGGGNTQYF. This rearrangement joins TRBV11-2 to TRBJ2-3; D is possibly TRBD2 (6 bases). Germline CDR1 SGHAT, CDR2 FQNNGV. CDR3 length: 13 amino acids. Trimming removed 1 base at V and 7 bases at J, with 9 bases between.

For the CDR3, the DNA is TGTGCCACCAGCAAGACCTATCCAGAGACCCAGTACTTC. Its translation: CATSKTYPETQYF. This chain uses TRBV15 with TRBJ2-5; no definite D call. This CDR3 is built from 13 residues. Germline lookup yields CDR1 LNHNV and CDR2 YYDKDF (reference sequence). V gave up 4 bases and J gave up 4 bases, with 10 bases separating them.

Points on this clonotype: An end of the junction differs from the germline gene, which may be a read error. The V and J genes are TRBV4-1 and TRBJ1-5; D not certain. Germline V gene sequence: CDR1 MGHRA, CDR2 YSYEKL. The CDR3 loop spans 13 amino acids. This CDR3 is CASSQVLDQSQHF. The CDR3 coding sequence is TGCGCCAGCAGCCAAGTGTTGGATCAGTCCCAGCATTTT.